The rows below give T cell receptor beta chains drawn from one sample of a study of T cells after posttransplantation cyclophosphamide. Using immunoSEQ multiplex PCR, the repertoire was profiled, and TCRdb retains in-frame clones only, with some absent. The sample carries approximately 40,000 clones, around 80% recorded once. Source: CD4+ T cells sorted from blood, taken approximately 1,900 days after a stem cell transplant with posttransplant cyclophosphamide. Every receptor here comes from a female patient aged 40 to 50 who received an allogeneic stem cell transplant from a related donor, was CMV-positive, and had no GVHD. The graft donor may account for some of the T cells. Both conserved end residues are part of each CDR3. Fields, in order: J gene, D gene, V gene, clone size, CDR3 DNA, CDR3 protein. A D gene is named only where the DNA matches it firmly. Expanded clones are given a class, and other clones once, few, many or no size at all.

TRBJ2-3 - TRBV5-4 - TGTGCCAGCAGCCCCGGGGTGGGCGTACGCACAGATACGCAGTATTTT CASSPGVGVRTDTQYF
TRBJ1-1 TRBD1 TRBV7-3 - TGTGCCAGCAGCTTAGCAGGGGGCCAAATGAACACTGAAGCTTTCTTT CASSLAGGQMNTEAFF
TRBJ1-2 - TRBV28 - TGTGCCAGCAGTTTCGCCCTTCGGAGTGGCTACACCTTC CASSFALRSGYTF
TRBJ2-3 TRBD1 TRBV6-5 - TGTGCCAGCAGTTATACAGGGGTCATCACAGATACGCAGTATTTT CASSYTGVITDTQYF
TRBJ2-7 TRBD1 TRBV10-3 - TGTGCCATCAGTGACACGCCTAGGACAGGGGGGTACGAGCAGTACTTC CAISDTPRTGGYEQYF
TRBJ2-5 TRBD1 TRBV25-1 - TGTGCCAGCAGGGGGGGGACAGGGGGAGGGCAAGAGACCCAGTACTTC CASRGGTGGGQETQYF
TRBJ1-2 TRBD1 TRBV5-1 once TGCGCCAGCAGCGCTCGGGACAGGGGTTATGGCTACACCTTC CASSARDRGYGYTF
TRBJ2-7 TRBD1 TRBV7-8 - TGTGCCAGCAGCTTGACAATCCCGGACAGGGTAGTACCGAGCTCCTACGAGCAGTACTTC CASSLTIPDRVVPSSYEQYF
TRBJ2-1 TRBD1 TRBV28 - TGTGCCAGCAGCTCGAAGCCGGGACAGGGGCCCCTGGACAATGAGCAGTTCTTC CASSSKPGQGPLDNEQFF
TRBJ1-2 - TRBV7-2 - TGTGCCAGCAGCTTAGGAGCCAAAAACTATGGCTACACCTTC CASSLGAKNYGYTF
TRBJ2-2 - TRBV5-1 - TGCGCCAGCAGCTTGGTTCAGGGGTCGGGAGAGCTGTTTTTT CASSLVQGSGELFF
TRBJ2-3 TRBD2 TRBV4-1 - TGCGCCAGCAGCCAAGAGACGGCTAGCGGGGCGATAGATACGCAGTATTTT CASSQETASGAIDTQYF
TRBJ1-6 - TRBV27 - TGTGCCAGCAGTTTGTTTTCAGGATTTCGCAGTTCCTATAATTCACCCCTCCACTTT CASSLFSGFRSSYNSPLHF
TRBJ1-5 - TRBV19 once TGTGCCAGTAGTATAGCCGGAGGAGGGTCTCGCCTCAATCAGCCCCAGCATTTT CASSIAGGGSRLNQPQHF
TRBJ2-5 - TRBV7-9 - TGTGCCAGCAGCTTAGACAGGGTGATGGCCCAGTACTTC CASSLDRVMAQYF
TRBJ2-1 - TRBV11-3 once TGTGCCAGCAGCTTAGGCGGGACACCGGGGGAGGGAGAGCAGTTCTTC CASSLGGTPGEGEQFF
TRBJ1-2 TRBD1 TRBV28 once TGTGCCAGCACTCTGGGGGGGACAGGGGCCGCCCTAGGTGGCTACACCTTC CASTLGGTGAALGGYTF
TRBJ2-7 TRBD1 TRBV19 - TGTGCCAGTAGTAAACAGGGGGTGAGCTCCTACGAGCAGTACTTC CASSKQGVSSYEQYF
TRBJ2-7 TRBD1 TRBV5-6 - TGTGCCAGCAGCTTGAGGTCAGGGGGTCCCTACGAGCAGTACTTC CASSLRSGGPYEQYF
TRBJ1-1 - TRBV18 - TGTGCCAGCTCACCGCAACCTATAGAGAACACTGAAGCTTTCTTT CASSPQPIENTEAFF
TRBJ1-5 - TRBV5-1 - TGCGCCAGCAGCTTGGGGACAGAGAATAGCAATCAGCCCCAGCATTTT CASSLGTENSNQPQHF
TRBJ1-2 TRBD1 TRBV29-1 - TGCAGCGTTGCCCGGGACAGGGAGGACTATGGCTACACCTTC CSVARDREDYGYTF
TRBJ2-7 - TRBV6-1 - TGTGCCAGCAGTGACCGCTACGAGCAGTACTTC CASSDRYEQYF
TRBJ1-5 TRBD1 TRBV10-3 - TGTGCCATCACTGGGGACAGTGCTCAGCCCCAGCATTTT CAITGDSAQPQHF
TRBJ1-6 - TRBV6-1 medium-sized TGTGCCAGCAGTGACGGGAGCCCACTGACCCTCCACTTT CASSDGSPLTLHF
TRBJ2-2 TRBD1 TRBV5-1 once TGCGCCAGCAGCTCAGGACAGGGTAGTATGTCAGTGACCGGGGAGCTGTTTTTT CASSSGQGSMSVTGELFF
TRBJ2-1 - TRBV21-1 - TGTGCCAGCAGCAAAGTGACGAGGGGGCCCCGGTTTGGGCAGTTCTTC CASSKVTRGPRFGQFF
TRBJ1-5 TRBD1 TRBV7-8 - TGTGCCAGCAGCGCCCCGGGACAGCTGAACCAGCCCCAGCATTTT CASSAPGQLNQPQHF
TRBJ1-1 - TRBV7-8 - TGTGCCAGCAGCTTAGAGTCAGGGTTGGGCACTGAAGCTTTCTTT CASSLESGLGTEAFF
TRBJ1-1 - TRBV19 - TGTGCCAGTAGGCCCGCAGCGTTGAACACTGAAGCTTTCTTT CASRPAALNTEAFF
TRBJ2-4 TRBD1 TRBV5-4 - TGTGCCAGCAGCTTGGGGGACAGGGGGCCGGGAAACATTCAGTACTTC CASSLGDRGPGNIQYF
TRBJ2-3 TRBD2 TRBV11-3 - TGTGCCAGCAGCGCACGGACTAGCGGGGGGGCCGGCGATACGCAGTATTTT CASSARTSGGAGDTQYF
TRBJ1-2 - TRBV6-6 few TGTGCCACCACCCCCGGGGGGTATGGCTACACCTTC CATTPGGYGYTF
TRBJ1-1 - TRBV9 - TGTGCCAGCAGCGTCCATTCAGGGCTTGCTGAAGCTTTCTTT CASSVHSGLAEAFF
TRBJ2-1 TRBD2 TRBV15 few TGTGCCACCAGCAGAGATAATGGAGGGACTACCAACAATGAGCAGTTCTTC CATSRDNGGTTNNEQFF
TRBJ2-1 TRBD2 TRBV11-3 - TGTGCCAGCAGCTTATTAGGCCGGGGGGGACTTAGTGAGCAGTTCTTC CASSLLGRGGLSEQFF
TRBJ1-2 - TRBV10-3 - TGTGCCATCAGTGAGAGGCAGGAACATGGCTACACCTTC CAISERQEHGYTF
TRBJ2-3 TRBD1 TRBV7-9 - TGTGCCAGCAGCTTAGGGACCGGGACAGGGACCACAGATACGCAGTATTTT CASSLGTGTGTTDTQYF
TRBJ1-1 - TRBV6-5 - TGCGCCAGCAGTCGCGGGGGGCACACTGAAGCTTTCTTT CASSRGGHTEAFF
TRBJ2-3 TRBD2 TRBV19 - TGTGCCAGTAGTATAAAGACTAGCGGGGCCAGCACAGATACGCAGTATTTT CASSIKTSGASTDTQYF
TRBJ2-3 TRBD1 TRBV18 - TGTGCCAGCTCACCATTGGCGACAGGGGTTCTCACAGATACGCAGTATTTT CASSPLATGVLTDTQYF
TRBJ1-4 - TRBV14 - TGTGCCAGCAGCCAAAGAGGGTTGGGGGAAAAACTGTTTTTT CASSQRGLGEKLFF